This T cell receptor beta chain was found in a study of blood T cells in healthy people across ages. This CDR3 contains 13 residues. Trimming stripped 0 bases from V and 9 bases from J, with 12 bases between. CDR1 and CDR2 (germline): ENHRY, SYGVKD. PCR was performed a second time for roughly 7 to 12 cycles using a sample-barcoded 5' primer and a J-beta primer mix. TCRdb recomputed calls from the 5' RACE reads with MiXCR, one row per CDR3 protein. The sample consists of roughly 2 million distinct CDR3 sequences, less than 50% of them appearing once. Sequenced: blood. The sequence was obtained from a middle-aged woman in good health. This rearrangement joins TRBV10-3 to TRBJ2-7, with D tentatively TRBD2 (5 bases). CDR3 nucleotides: TGTGCCATCAGTGAGTCGGTCGGGAACGGGCAGTACTTC. Its translation is CAISESVGNGQYF.